Following are 30 T cell receptor beta chains from one sample sequenced in a study of cytomegalovirus exposure and HLA in healthy donors. PCR involved 60 Vbeta and 13 Jbeta primers. Sequencing was performed with immunoSEQ multiplex PCR; in TCRdb, only in-frame clones are kept and a portion is missing. The sample includes roughly 100,000 clones, more than 65% of them seen just once. The source material was PBMCs. The receptors shown here come from a man between 35 and 55 years old in good health and CMV-seropositive.

The genes are TRBV27 and TRBJ2-3, with 9 positions matching TRBD2. The CDR3 totals 15 residues. Germline-derived CDR1 and CDR2 are MNHEY and SMNVEV (reference sequence). V trimming: 2 bases; J trimming: 3 bases; junction bases outside the gene matches: 3. The CDR3 region has the DNA TGTGCCAGCAGTTTAGGGCGGGGGGGAACAGATACGCAGTATTTT. Encoded protein: CASSLGRGGTDTQYF.

This clone was counted between two and nine times. The chain has TRBV5-1 and TRBJ2-5; 7 bases align to TRBD2. The length of the CDR3 is 14 residues. Germline values: CDR1 SGHRS, CDR2 YFSETQ. After removal of 2 bases from V and 3 bases from J, the junction contained 4 bases not matched to a gene. CDR3 nucleotide sequence: TGCGCCAGCAGCTTCCTGGGGGGGAAAGAGACCCAGTACTTC. Protein product: CASSFLGGKETQYF.

This rearrangement joins TRBV28 to TRBJ1-1, with a weak D call TRBD1 (5 bases). Germline values: CDR1 MDHEN, CDR2 SYDVKM. The length of the CDR3 is 15 residues. Trimming took off 3 bases at V and 0 bases at J, with 11 bases between the two ends. CDR3 region: CASSFYRGLNTEAFF. CDR3 DNA: TGTGCCAGCAGTTTTTATCGGGGGTTGAACACTGAAGCTTTCTTT.

This clone appeared a single time. The rearrangement joins TRBV9 to TRBJ1-6; 11 bases agree with TRBD1. CDR3 length: 18 amino acids. Germline CDR1 reads SGDLS; CDR2 reads YYNGEE. Trimming took 0 bases from V and 0 from J; bases not matched to a gene: 2. CDR3 DNA: TGTGCCAGCAGCGTAGAGGGGACAGGGGGCTCCTATAATTCACCCCTCCACTTT. Amino acids: CASSVEGTGGSYNSPLHF.

This clone has only a few counts. The chain uses TRBV4-3 and TRBJ1-6; D unclear. V gave up 0 bases and J gave up 2 bases, with 8 bases separating them. CDR3 length: 16 amino acids. CDR1 is LGHNA and CDR2 is YSLEER in the germline V gene. The CDR3 reads CASSQDSRAYNSPLHF. CDR3 DNA sequence: TGCGCCAGCAGCCAAGATTCAAGAGCCTATAATTCACCCCTCCACTTT.

CDR3 coding DNA: TGTGCCAGCAGCTTGGATCTTAGCGGGGAAAACTACGAGCAGTACTTC. Its translation is CASSLDLSGENYEQYF. The chain recombines TRBV5-4 with TRBJ2-7; 8 positions match TRBD2. The V and J ends lost 0 bases and 3 bases, in that order; junction bases with no gene match: 8. Germline V gene data show CDR1 as SGHNT and CDR2 as YYREEE (reference sequence). The CDR3 sequence is 16 residues long.

The chain carries TRBV9 and TRBJ2-5; TRBD2 agrees at 10 bases. Germline V CDR1 and CDR2: SGDLS, YYNGEE. V was pared by 0 bases and J by 6 bases, with 11 bases of the junction left unmatched. The CDR3 contains 17 residues. CDR3 region: CASSVGSRAGGPKTQYF. The CDR3 DNA is TGTGCCAGCAGCGTAGGCAGTCGAGCGGGAGGGCCAAAGACCCAGTACTTC.

The gene calls are TRBV18 and TRBJ1-1; D may be TRBD1 (5 bases). CDR3 size: 14 residues. The ends were cut back, 2 bases at V and 6 bases at J, with 13 bases in the middle. Germline CDR1 reads KGHSH; CDR2 reads LQKENI. The DNA of the CDR3 is TGTGCCAGCTCACCAATGGGGGAGGGACCTGAAGCTTTCTTT. This codes for CASSPMGEGPEAFF. The variable domain in full, completed from reference TRBV18 and TRBJ1-1, reads NAGVMQNPRHLVRRRGQEARLRCSPMKGHSHVYWYRQLPEEGLKFMVYLQKENIIDESGMPKERFSAEFPKEGPSILRIQQVVRGDSAAYFCASSPMGEGPEAFFGQGTRLTVV.

This chain links TRBV19 with TRBJ2-7, with D uncertain. CDR1 and CDR2 (germline): LNHDA, SQIVND (reference sequence). The CDR3 spans 13 residues. Trimming stripped 3 bases from V and 7 bases from J, with 13 bases between. The CDR3 sequence: CASSIPPLREQYF. The CDR3 DNA reads TGTGCCAGTAGTATCCCCCCCCTCCGGGAGCAGTACTTC. Using reference TRBV19 and TRBJ2-7 for the parts outside the CDR3, the full variable domain is DGGITQSPKYLFRKEGQNVTLSCEQNLNHDAMYWYRQDPGQGLRLIYYSQIVNDFQKGDIAEGYSVSREKKESFPLTVTSAQKNPTAFYLCASSIPPLREQYFGPGTRLTVT.

V and J are TRBV7-9 and TRBJ2-7; 7 bases align to TRBD1. The length of the CDR3 is 15 residues. CDR1 is SEHNR, CDR2 FQNEAQ, per germline (reference sequence). Trimming removed 5 bases from V and 7 bases from J; junction bases left unmatched: 14. CDR3 protein: CASSHSGSRGNEQYF. The CDR3 DNA reads as TGTGCCAGCAGCCATTCTGGGAGCAGGGGGAATGAGCAGTACTTC.

This clone was observed a few times. The chain uses TRBV27 and TRBJ1-6, with D perhaps matching TRBD1 (5 bases). The CDR3 extends over 18 amino acids. CDR1 MNHEY and CDR2 SMNVEV come from the germline V gene (reference sequence). The V gene lost 4 bases and the J gene lost 1 base, with 17 bases spanning the gap. The CDR3 region has the DNA TGTGCCAGCAGTTCGATATTGGGGCGAGGATCCTATAATTCACCCCTCCACTTT. Protein: CASSSILGRGSYNSPLHF.

This chain's CDR3 is CASSPDRPYEQYF. The CDR3 DNA sequence: TGCGCCAGCAGTCCTGACAGGCCCTACGAGCAGTACTTC. The chain couples TRBV10-2 to TRBJ2-7, with D tentatively TRBD1 (6 bases). Trimming took off 5 bases at V and 2 bases at J, with 10 bases between the two ends. The CDR3 consists of 13 residues. Germline V gene sequence: CDR1 WSHSY, CDR2 SAAADI.

The chain has TRBV7-8 and TRBJ1-2; D gene unclear. Germline V gives CDR1 SGHVS, CDR2 FQNEAQ. The CDR3 consists of 15 residues. V lost 2 bases, J lost 2 bases, and 12 bases lay in between. The CDR3 coding sequence is TGTGCCAGCAGCTTACCCCCTGCGGGGAACTATGGCTACACCTTC. It codes for CASSLPPAGNYGYTF.

V usage is TRBV5-8 and J usage is TRBJ2-3; 10 bases match TRBD2. The CDR3 runs 16 residues. V shed 4 bases and J 1 base; nucleotides not matched to a gene: 6. Germline loops: CDR1 SGHTS, CDR2 YDEGEE. CDR3 region: CASSRGLAVGTDTQYF. The CDR3 region has the DNA TGTGCCAGCAGCCGCGGACTAGCGGTAGGCACAGATACGCAGTATTTT.

This rearrangement joins TRBV11-3 to TRBJ1-2, with 7 bases identical to TRBD1. Germline CDR1 is SGHNT and CDR2 is YENEEA. J lost 6 bases, V lost 5 bases, and 3 bases had no gene match. The CDR3 sequence is 12 residues long. The CDR3 region is CASSRQGNGYTF. CDR3 sequence (DNA): TGTGCCAGCAGCCGACAGGGAAATGGCTACACCTTC.

The chain has TRBV7-9 and TRBJ1-2; D possibly corresponds to TRBD1 (5 bases). The germline V gene has CDR1 SEHNR and CDR2 FQNEAQ (reference sequence). CDR3 length: 13 residues. V lost 6 bases and J 8 bases, leaving 16 bases between the germline ends. In nucleotides, the CDR3 is TGTGCCAGCAGAGGATCCCTGGAGGGGGGCTACACCTTC. It yields the protein CASRGSLEGGYTF. Supplemented by reference TRBV7-9 and TRBJ1-2, the full variable domain reads DTGVSQNPRHKITKRGQNVTFRCDPISEHNRLYWYRQTLGQGPEFLTYFQNEAQLEKSRLLSDRFSAERPKGSFSTLEIQRTEQGDSAMYLCASRGSLEGGYTFGSGTRLTVV.

A single count supports this clone. The DNA for the CDR3 is TGTGCCAGCAGCTGGGTAGGGGGTGGGAATCAGCCCCAGCATTTT. It yields the protein CASSWVGGGNQPQHF. The chain links TRBV6-5 to TRBJ1-5, with D maybe TRBD1 (6 bases). The CDR3 runs 15 residues. CDR1 MNHEY and CDR2 SVGAGI come from the germline V gene. Trimming took 6 bases from V and 4 from J, leaving 16 bases between them.

The chain links TRBV30 to TRBJ2-5; possibly TRBD2 for D (5 bases). V was clipped by 5 bases and J by 7 bases, with 8 bases between them. Germline V gene data show CDR1 as GTSNPN and CDR2 as SVGIG (reference sequence). This CDR3 spans 10 amino acids. The CDR3 coding sequence is TGTGCCTGGGTGGCGGGGACCCAGTACTTC. Translation: CAWVAGTQYF.

The chain combines TRBV2 with TRBJ2-7, with D possibly TRBD1 on 6 matching bases. Trimming took 7 bases from V and 6 from J, leaving 22 bases between them. The CDR3 has 15 amino acids. CDR1 SNHLY and CDR2 FYNNEI come from the germline V gene. CDR3 residues: CASKTDRGLYGEQYF. CDR3 bases: TGTGCCAGCAAGACGGACAGAGGGCTTTACGGCGAGCAGTACTTC.

The chain links TRBV27 to TRBJ1-6, with D maybe TRBD1 (6 bases). Between the trimmed V and J ends, which lost 9 bases and 2 bases, there was a span of 17 bases. The CDR3 length is 16 residues. In germline, CDR1 is MNHEY, CDR2 SMNVEV (reference sequence). Here the CDR3 reads CASSTDSLAYNSPLHF. The CDR3 region has the DNA TGTGCCAGTTCCACGGACAGTCTTGCCTATAATTCACCCCTCCACTTT.

The V call is TRBV27, the J call TRBJ2-7; a weak D match, TRBD1 (5 bases). The CDR3 is made up of 13 amino acids. V was pared by 4 bases and J by 4 bases, with 11 bases between. The germline V gene encodes CDR1 MNHEY and CDR2 SMNVEV (reference sequence). The CDR3 protein is CASSWGSAYEQYF. The CDR3 nucleotides read TGTGCCAGCAGTTGGGGCAGTGCGTACGAGCAGTACTTC.

The rearrangement uses TRBV7-9 and TRBJ2-3; 7 nucleotides line up with TRBD1. With 1 base clipped from V and 4 bases from J, the junction kept 2 bases outside the gene matches. This CDR3 spans 14 amino acids. Germline assignment: CDR1 SEHNR and CDR2 FQNEAQ (reference sequence). In nucleotides, the CDR3 is TGTGCCAGCAGCTTAGACAGGGGAGCAGATACGCAGTATTTT. Amino acids: CASSLDRGADTQYF.

The table lists this clone with a few counts. The sample carries other DNA sequences with the same CDR3. This chain joins TRBV7-9 and TRBJ2-2; D is ambiguous. This CDR3 is built from 12 residues. Germline CDR1 SEHNR, CDR2 FQNEAQ (reference sequence). V lost 1 base, J lost 6 bases, and 3 bases lay in between. CDR3 region: CASSLGAGELFF. The CDR3 DNA reads as TGTGCCAGCAGCTTAGGAGCCGGGGAGCTGTTTTTT.

This chain uses TRBV18 with TRBJ1-4, with 7 bases identical to TRBD1. CDR1 and CDR2 from the germline V gene are KGHSH and LQKENI. The V and J ends lost 3 bases and 5 bases, in that order; junction bases with no gene match: 9. CDR3 length: 16 amino acids. The chain's CDR3 is CASSPRGQTTNEKLFF. As DNA, the CDR3 is TGTGCCAGCTCACCGAGGGGACAGACTACCAATGAAAAACTGTTTTTT.

The chain couples TRBV13 to TRBJ2-3; 8 nucleotides match TRBD2. This CDR3 spans 16 amino acids. Germline V lookup: CDR1 PRHDT, CDR2 FYEKMQ (reference sequence). Unmatched junction bases numbered 12, after V lost 6 bases and J lost 4 bases. The CDR3 loop reads CASSMFSGNRADTQYF. The DNA of the CDR3 is TGTGCCAGCAGTATGTTTAGCGGGAACAGGGCAGATACGCAGTATTTT.

The chain is built from TRBV12-2 and TRBJ2-3; the table calls TRBD2, which could not be checked here. TRBV12-2 is a documented pseudogene. The CDR3 length is 17 residues. The CDR3: CARSTAGGGLSTDTQYF. In DNA form, the CDR3 reads TGTGCAAGGTCAACGGCGGGGGGCGGCCTAAGCACAGATACGCAGTATTTT.

The chain combines TRBV9 with TRBJ2-3, with TRBD2 identical over 9 bases. Germline assignment: CDR1 SGDLS and CDR2 YYNGEE. This CDR3 region has 16 residues. With V trimmed by 4 bases and J by 1 base, 7 bases remained unmatched. CDR3 nucleotides: TGTGCCAGCAGCCTCCTGCCTAGCGGGGGCACAGATACGCAGTATTTT. Translated: CASSLLPSGGTDTQYF.

This clone was seen only a few times. The chain employs TRBV5-1 and TRBJ2-3; maybe TRBD1 (6 bases). The germline gives CDR1 SGHRS, CDR2 YFSETQ. The V end lost 2 bases, the J end lost 8 bases, and 15 bases lay between the germline ends. The CDR3 has 14 residues. CDR3 nucleotides: TGCGCCAGCAGCTTAACAGGGCCCCCCGGTACGCAGTATTTT. Amino acid sequence: CASSLTGPPGTQYF. Using reference TRBV5-1 and TRBJ2-3 for the parts outside the CDR3, the full variable domain is KAGVTQTPRYLIKTRGQQVTLSCSPISGHRSVSWYQQTPGQGLQFLFEYFSETQRNKGNFPGRFSGRQFSNSRSEMNVSTLELGDSALYLCASSLTGPPGTQYFGPGTRLTVL.

This clone was counted between two and nine times. The gene calls are TRBV2 and TRBJ2-3; D is unresolved. The CDR3 sequence is 14 residues long. Trimming took off 4 bases at V and 0 bases at J, with 8 bases between the two ends. Germline V gene data show CDR1 as SNHLY and CDR2 as FYNNEI. The CDR3 sequence is CASSAMRSTDTQYF. The CDR3, as DNA: TGTGCCAGCAGTGCCATGAGGAGCACAGATACGCAGTATTTT. The entire variable domain, with the rest obtained from reference TRBV2 and TRBJ2-3, is as follows: EPEVTQTPSHQVTQMGQEVILRCVPISNHLYFYWYRQILGQKVEFLVSFYNNEISEKSEIFDDQFSVERPDGSNFTLKIRSTKLEDSAMYFCASSAMRSTDTQYFGPGTRLTVL.

The chain joins TRBV29-1 to TRBJ1-1; unclear D gene. V lost 4 bases to trimming and J lost 12 bases, with 18 bases between them. CDR1 and CDR2 (germline): SQVTM, ANQGSEA. The CDR3 is 12 amino acids. The CDR3 DNA sequence: TGCAGCGTTGCTGGGCCATCAATCGAACCTTTCTTT. Encoded protein: CSVAGPSIEPFF. Full variable domain (rest looked up from reference TRBV29-1 and TRBJ1-1): SAVISQKPSRDICQRGTSLTIQCQVDSQVTMMFWYRQQPGQSLTLIATANQGSEATYESGFVIDKFPISRPNLTFSTLTVSNMSPEDSSIYLCSVAGPSIEPFFGQGTRLTVV.